A single sample is the source of the 16 T cell receptor beta chains below, sequenced in a study of T cells after yellow fever vaccination (dated by TCRdb to between 2018 and 2020). The treatment or condition label on this specimen signifies: live attenuated yellow fever vaccine strain. Library generation was performed with 5' RACE. The run used an Illumina NovaSeq 6000. TCRdb reworked the public reads: Q25 trimming with fastp, MiXCR clone assembly, productive beta chains retained. Identical CDR3 protein sequences are pooled into one entry, listed with their most common genes and DNA. The sample records about 250,000 distinct CDR3 sequences, roughly 4% of which are singletons. Clones ranked in the top ten supply around 20% of the sample. The material was PBMCs, obtained 15 days after the yellow fever booster vaccination. The receptor source for this set is a man between 18 and 29 years old who received the YFV17D yellow fever vaccine.

This clonotype showed up many times. The chain is built from TRBV5-1 and TRBJ2-3; perhaps TRBD1 as D (6 bases). Germline assignment: CDR1 SGHRS and CDR2 YFSETQ. Trimming left V 1 base short and J 2 bases short, with 11 bases between. The CDR3 sequence is 15 residues long. DNA for the CDR3: TGCGCCAGCAGCTTGAGGGGGACCCTCACAGATACGCAGTATTTT. It encodes CASSLRGTLTDTQYF.

In its sample, this clonotype was seen many times. A read error may account for a junction end that differs from germline. The gene calls are TRBV27 and TRBJ1-1, with 10 bases lining up with TRBD1. Germline V gene data show CDR1 as MNHEY and CDR2 as SMNVEV (reference sequence). The CDR3 runs 12 residues. CDR3 DNA: TGTGCCAGCAGTCCCAGGGACAGGGGCCTGATCTTT. Translating it yields CASSPRDRGLIF.

This clonotype was counted ten times or more. The chain is built from TRBV12-3 or TRBV12-4 and TRBJ1-2, with D hard to call. The CDR3 totals 13 residues. Trimming removed 3 bases from V and 4 bases from J, with 9 bases in between. The CDR3 here is CASSLISVYGYTF. Written as DNA, the CDR3 is TGTGCCAGCAGTTTGATTAGCGTCTATGGCTACACCTTC.

This clonotype was seen many times. This chain links TRBV12-3 or TRBV12-4 with TRBJ2-2; no clear D. Trimming removed 6 bases at V and 6 bases at J, with 5 bases between. The CDR3 totals 11 residues. CDR3: CASSLPGELFF. CDR3 DNA: TGTGCCAGCAGCCTCCCCGGGGAGCTGTTTTTT.

This clonotype was found many times. V and J are TRBV10-3 and TRBJ1-4, with D perhaps matching TRBD1 (5 bases). V was trimmed by 4 bases and J by 5 bases, leaving 14 bases between them. There are 15 residues in the CDR3. CDR1 and CDR2 (germline): ENHRY, SYGVKD. DNA for the CDR3: TGTGCCATCAGTGTGGGAGGGGTACAAAATGAAAAACTGTTTTTT. Its translation is CAISVGGVQNEKLFF.

This clonotype was seen repeatedly, ten times or more. This chain joins TRBV6-5 and TRBJ2-1; perhaps TRBD2 as D (5 bases). This CDR3 is built from 14 residues. V was shortened by 2 bases and J by 8 bases, with 13 bases between the two germline ends. CDR1 and CDR2 (germline): MNHEY, SVGAGI. The CDR3 DNA reads as TGTGCCAGCAGTTACCTCTTAGAGGGCCATGAGCAGTTCTTC. This codes for CASSYLLEGHEQFF.

This clonotype occurred many times. The chain is built from TRBV5-1 and TRBJ2-3; 7 bases are shared with TRBD2. Germline V lookup: CDR1 SGHRS, CDR2 YFSETQ. V was pared by 8 bases and J by 3 bases, with 6 bases of the junction left unmatched. The CDR3 runs 13 residues. The CDR3 bases are TGCGCCAGTAACAGAGCGGGGACAGATACGCAGTATTTT. It specifies CASNRAGTDTQYF.

This clonotype was detected many times. The rearrangement joins TRBV5-1 to TRBJ1-3; 9 nucleotides agree with TRBD1. J gave up 4 bases and V 6 bases, and 8 bases lay outside the gene matches. Looked up from germline, CDR1 is SGHRS and CDR2 is YFSETQ. CDR3 length: 15 amino acids. In DNA form, the CDR3 reads TGCGCCAGCACCCCCGGGACAGGGACCGGAAACACCATATATTTT. Protein sequence: CASTPGTGTGNTIYF. Variable domain in full (rest from reference TRBV5-1 and TRBJ1-3): KAGVTQTPRYLIKTRGQQVTLSCSPISGHRSVSWYQQTPGQGLQFLFEYFSETQRNKGNFPGRFSGRQFSNSRSEMNVSTLELGDSALYLCASTPGTGTGNTIYFGEGSWLTVV.

In its sample, this clonotype was seen many times. The V and J genes are TRBV21-1 and TRBJ2-7; the D segment call TRBD1 is taken from the table without a DNA check. TRBV21-1 is annotated as a pseudogene. The CDR3 is 16 residues long. The CDR3 nucleotides read TGTGCCAGCAGCAAAGTGGAGACAGGGGGTCTTTACGAGCAGTACTTC. Its translation: CASSKVETGGLYEQYF.

This clonotype was picked up many times. The V and J genes are TRBV6-1 and TRBJ1-1; no clear D gene. The V and J ends lost 7 bases and 11 bases respectively, with 14 bases between them. The CDR3 spans 11 residues. Germline CDR1 reads MNHNS; CDR2 reads SASEGT. This chain's CDR3 is CASIRGLVAFF. The DNA of the CDR3 is TGTGCCAGCATCCGAGGACTTGTCGCTTTCTTT.

The chain carries TRBV5-4 and TRBJ2-5; TRBD2 aligns across 7 bases. The CDR3 runs 13 residues. V lost 1 base, J lost 3 bases, and 0 bases stayed unmatched. Germline assignment: CDR1 SGHNT and CDR2 YYREEE (reference sequence). CDR3 sequence reads: CASSLTSEETQYF. DNA of the CDR3: TGTGCCAGCAGCTTGACTAGCGAAGAGACCCAGTACTTC.

This clonotype has a count of ten or more. The V and J genes are TRBV7-6 and TRBJ1-5; perhaps TRBD1 as D (6 bases). This CDR3 contains 15 residues. Trimming shortened V by 4 bases and J by 5 bases, and 15 bases separated the two germline ends. CDR1 and CDR2 (germline): SGHVS, FNYEAQ. The CDR3 bases are TGTGCCAGCAGCTCCGTAGCGGGGGCCTATCAGCCCCAGCATTTT. It codes for CASSSVAGAYQPQHF.

This clonotype was counted at least ten times. V gene TRBV5-1 combines with J gene TRBJ2-5; D possibly corresponds to TRBD2 (5 bases). The germline gives CDR1 SGHRS, CDR2 YFSETQ. The CDR3 length is 16 residues. Trimming took off 2 bases at V and 2 bases at J, with 16 bases between the two ends. The CDR3 sequence: CASSLASRSEQETQYF. CDR3 bases: TGCGCCAGCAGCTTAGCTAGCCGCTCAGAACAAGAGACCCAGTACTTC.

The sample holds many counts of this clonotype. The J gene is TRBJ1-5, the V gene TRBV6-5; D not resolved. The CDR3 consists of 15 residues. CDR1 and CDR2 from the germline V gene are MNHEY and SVGAGI. V lost 2 bases to trimming and J lost 3 bases, with 11 bases between them. The CDR3 coding sequence is TGTGCCAGCAGTTACGGTTCGGGGAACAATCAGCCCCAGCATTTT. Protein product: CASSYGSGNNQPQHF.

At least ten counts were recorded for this clonotype. The gene calls are TRBV20-1 and TRBJ1-1, with D uncertain. With 2 bases removed from V and 5 bases from J, the gap between germline ends came to 12 bases. Germline V lookup: CDR1 DFQATT, CDR2 SNEGSKA (reference sequence). The CDR3 is made up of 13 amino acids. This chain's CDR3 is CSARWGGPTEAFF. The CDR3 region has the DNA TGCAGTGCTAGATGGGGAGGGCCAACTGAAGCTTTCTTT.

This clonotype turned up a few times. The chain combines TRBV3-1 with TRBJ2-3; D is uncertain. There are 14 residues in the CDR3. Germline lookup yields CDR1 LGHDT and CDR2 YNNKEL (reference sequence). Trimming removed 0 bases from V and 3 bases from J, with 7 bases in between. The CDR3 protein is CASSQEGHTDTQYF. In nucleotides, the CDR3 is TGTGCCAGCAGCCAAGAGGGCCATACAGATACGCAGTATTTT.